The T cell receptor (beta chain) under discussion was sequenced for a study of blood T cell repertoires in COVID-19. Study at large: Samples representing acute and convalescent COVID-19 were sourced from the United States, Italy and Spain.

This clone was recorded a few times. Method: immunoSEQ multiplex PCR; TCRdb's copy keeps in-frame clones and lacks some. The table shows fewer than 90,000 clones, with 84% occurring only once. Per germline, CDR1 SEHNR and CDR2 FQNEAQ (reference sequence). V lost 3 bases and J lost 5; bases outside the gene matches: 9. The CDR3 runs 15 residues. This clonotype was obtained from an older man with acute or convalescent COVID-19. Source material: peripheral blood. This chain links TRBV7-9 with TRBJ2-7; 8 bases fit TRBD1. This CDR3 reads CASSFPGQGADEQYF. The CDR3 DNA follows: TGTGCCAGCAGCTTCCCGGGCCAGGGGGCGGACGAGCAGTACTTC.